This T cell receptor beta chain was retrieved from a study of CD8 T cells in Susac syndrome. Study details: Eight or nine of the sequenced Susac syndrome patients were in remission, and about six had active disease.

This CDR3 comprises 15 residues. With 2 bases clipped from V and 3 bases from J, the junction kept 7 bases outside the gene matches. The V gene's germline CDR1 is SQVTM and CDR2 ANQGSEA. It was with random hexamers that 0.5 to 1 ug RNA was reverse transcribed. Using its own MiXCR run on the immunoSEQ multiplex PCR reads, TCRdb lists one record per CDR3 protein. The sample holds about 180,000 distinct CDR3 sequences, around 94% seen once. V is TRBV29-1 and J is TRBJ2-7, with 10 bases lining up with TRBD2. The sequenced sample consisted of CD4+ T cells from PBMCs. This receptor was identified in a human donor with Susac syndrome. The chain's CDR3 is CSVEIPSGSLYEQYF. The CDR3 DNA reads as TGCAGCGTTGAAATACCTAGCGGGAGTCTCTACGAGCAGTACTTC.